This record concerns one T cell receptor beta chain sequence. This receptor's antigen is unknown. Base qualities are not provided; no much larger clone lies one nucleotide away. CDR1 and CDR2 are drawn from the germline V gene: SGDLS, YYNGEE. Clipping removes 0 bases from V and 6 bases from J, with 8 as the unmatched junction base count. Including the terminal cysteine and phenylalanine, the CDR3 comprises 17 residues. Only the CDR3 portion is preserved as DNA: 51 bases, with reading frame beginning at the first base. The sample's time point label is to be understood as: about 28 days (+/-7) after the second vaccine dose. AZD1222 recipients given second doses at about 4 weeks or at about 12 weeks were pooled, since spike-specific TCR depth and breadth were not found to differ between the two schedules. Vaccinee samples were obtained from the UK trials COV001 and COV002, which included a single-blind randomized controlled phase 2/3 trial of AZD1222 (ChAdOx1 nCoV-19) in healthy adults. For TCRbeta chain sequencing, PBMC samples from trial participants were taken at day 0 and at day 28 after the second dose.

These data belong to a study of T cell responses to AZD1222 COVID-19 vaccine (dated by TCRdb to the early 2020s). General notes on the study: A total of approximately 240 trial participants underwent TCR sequencing, of whom around 200 received two doses of AZD1222 and some 25 received two doses of the MenACWY control vaccine. Trial participants were enrolled by age into 18-55, 56-69 and 70-plus year subgroups, with roughly 150, 30 and 60 TCR-sequenced participants respectively.

The CDR3 regions of human TCRbeta chains were analyzed by immunosequencing. The paper's processing steps were these. Repertoire TCRs were matched against a reference library of SARS-CoV-2-specific TCRs generated with the MIRA antigen-specificity platform. Breadth meant the fraction of unique TCRs that were SARS-CoV-2-associated, whereas depth meant the fraction of total T cells that were SARS-CoV-2-associated. Each spike-specific TCR was assigned to its reactive spike region and to a CD4 or CD8 class using the MIRA data. Log10-transformed breadth and depth values were compared by one-way ANOVA with Sidak's multiple comparisons tests. The clones in this table, taken by TCRdb from immuneACCESS, are in-frame only. Not every clone is retained; where verified, under half of the shortfall comes from an unresolved V gene, and the cause of the rest is unknown. V, J and clone size reflect that table, while D and trimming were determined from the DNA. This sample lists around 18,000 clones; approximately 80% were detected once. Around a fifth of the sample belongs to the ten largest clones.

General findings and caveats noted by the study authors: Because no samples from the day 14 peak response were available, repertoires could be characterized only after the peak T cell response. Conclusions about previously exposed vaccinees are limited because only a handful of AZD1222 recipients were SARS-CoV-2 seropositive at baseline. Most participants were white British and females outnumbered males, and the authors suggested that clonal diversity may have been underestimated. Epitopes outside the regions mutated in the B.1.351 and B.1.1.7 variants were reportedly recognized by nearly half of the unique spike-specific TCRs. The 56-69-year group was small, and its depth increase did not reach significance, likely because of low power. After two AZD1222 doses, both the breadth and the depth of spike-specific TCRs were significantly higher than at day 0 and than in MenACWY recipients. The vaccine-associated CD4 TCRs covered the entire spike protein, and the dominant responses fell in regions 160-218 and 743-854.

The specimen comprised peripheral blood, sampled 28 days after the second AZD1222 dose. The chain is made from TRBV9 and TRBJ1-6, with 8 central nucleotides matching TRBD1. This clonotype was sampled from an adult who received the AZD1222 COVID-19 vaccine. CDR3 reads: CASSVGDRPKVNSPLHF. The DNA sequence is given as TGTGCCAGCAGCGTAGGGGACAGGCCGAAAGTTAATTCACCCCTCCACTTT.